This T cell receptor beta chain was profiled in a study of T cell clones after liver transplantation. The wider study: Pre-transplant mixed lymphocyte reactions yielded third-party-reactive TCRbeta sequences as comparators for graft-donor-reactive sequences. Samples came pre-transplant, pre-randomization before withdrawal, and post-randomization after withdrawal ended. Findings of the study overall: Graft donor-reactive T cells possibly entered the graft instead of undergoing deletion. In most of the 8 subjects, circulating graft-donor-reactive CD4 TCRbeta sequences fell significantly after transplant.

Assay used: immunoSEQ multiplex PCR; TCRdb lists only in-frame clones, some missing. The sample holds about 75,000 clones, 80% to 90% seen once. In regard to this clone: The antigen is unknown.

From germline, CDR1 is SGHNT and CDR2 YYREEE (reference sequence). CDR3 length: 16 amino acids. V trimming: 4 bases; J trimming: 3 bases; junction bases outside the gene matches: 9. The TCR originated in a human patient who received a liver transplant. These T cells may partly come from the graft donor. This rearrangement joins TRBV5-4 to TRBJ2-1; 8 bases line up with TRBD2. The specimen was CD4+ T cells from blood, collected 48 months after liver transplant. Here the CDR3 DNA reads TGTGCCAGCAGCCCAACGGTGGCGGGAGGCTACAATGAGCAGTTCTTC. Its translation: CASSPTVAGGYNEQFF.